The rows below give T cell receptor beta chains drawn from one sample of a study of T cells in Graves' hyperthyroidism and ophthalmopathy. TCRdb re-analysed the multiplex PCR reads in MiXCR, keeping a single row per CDR3 protein. Of about 480,000 distinct CDR3 sequences listed, roughly an eighth are singletons. The sample consisted of blood. These receptors were collected from a woman aged 18-35 years with Graves' hyperthyroidism. Each CDR3 is given with its conserved first and last residue. A D gene is named only where the DNA matches it firmly. Rows may omit the clone size; those that give it use once, few, many or a size class.

j_gene	v_gene	abundance	d_gene	CDR3aa	CDR3nt
TRBJ1-6	TRBV7-8	many	.	CASSLAPRSSYNSPLHF	TGTGCCAGCAGCTTAGCGCCCAGGAGCTCCTATAATTCACCCCTCCACTTT
TRBJ2-1	TRBV7-9	few	TRBD2	CASSPSQARLAGGREQFF	TGTGCCAGCAGTCCCAGCCAGGCCCGACTAGCGGGAGGACGCGAGCAGTTCTTC
TRBJ2-3	TRBV12-3/TRBV12-4	many	.	CASSATPYTDTQYF	TGTGCCAGCAGCGCAACGCCCTACACAGATACGCAGTATTTT
TRBJ1-1	TRBV19	many	.	CASLREWDTEAFF	TGTGCCAGTCTCAGGGAATGGGACACTGAAGCTTTCTTT
TRBJ1-1	TRBV6-2/TRBV6-3	.	.	CASSYSTGSGGEAFF	TGTGCCAGCAGTTACTCGACGGGTTCGGGCGGTGAAGCTTTCTTT
TRBJ1-1	TRBV7-8	.	.	CASRQDFNTEAFF	TGTGCCAGCAGACAGGACTTCAACACTGAAGCTTTCTTT
TRBJ2-3	TRBV6-2/TRBV6-3	.	TRBD2	CASSSDMSGLAGGGWTDTQYF	TGTGCCAGCAGTTCGGACATGTCGGGACTAGCGGGAGGAGGCTGGACAGATACGCAGTATTTT
TRBJ2-3	TRBV9	.	TRBD2	CASSAGASTDTQYF	TGTGCCTCGTCAGCGGGGGCAAGCACAGATACGCAGTATTTT
TRBJ1-2	TRBV2	once	.	CASSDDSLANYGYTF	TGTGCCAGCAGTGACGACAGCTTAGCTAACTATGGCTACACCTTC
TRBJ2-1	TRBV7-9	many	TRBD2	CASSLRPTSGRPNEQFF	TGTGCCAGCAGCCTACGACCGACTAGCGGGAGGCCCAATGAGCAGTTCTTC
TRBJ1-4	TRBV6-1	.	.	CASSVTIRGWDYTHEKLFF	TGTGCCAGCAGTGTTACGATCCGGGGGTGGGATTACACCCATGAAAAACTGTTTTTT
TRBJ1-2	TRBV12-3/TRBV12-4	.	.	CASSFSGLGYTF	TGTGCCAGCAGTTTTTCAGGGCTTGGCTACACCTTC
TRBJ1-6	TRBV2	many	.	CASSEGALTPLHF	TGTGCCAGCAGTGAAGGGGCTTTAACACCCCTCCACTTT
TRBJ2-5	TRBV20-1	.	.	CSAPPSAVWETQYF	TGCAGTGCTCCCCCATCGGCGGTATGGGAGACCCAGTACTTC